This record covers a single T cell receptor (beta chain). Its specificity is unknown. The data belong to a study of T-cell memory formation after mild COVID-19. Study context: TCR clustering was largely donor specific.

Study-level results: Those CD4+ clones that contracted were mainly in CM and EM (CD8+ ones in EMRA).

Each CDR3 protein is one row after TCRdb ran MiXCR on the 5' RACE reads. The table shows about 130,000 distinct CDR3 sequences, with more than 15% occurring only once. Germline V gene sequence: CDR1 LGHDT, CDR2 YNNKEL (reference sequence). The CDR3 is 16 amino acids. Trimming pared 3 bases from V and 3 bases from J, leaving 14 bases between. This rearrangement joins TRBV3-1 to TRBJ1-4, with a tentative D call TRBD1 (5 bases). This sequence was found in a man between 18 and 35 years old who had mild COVID-19 (a few samples of this study predate the infection). Cell type and time point are not known. The specimen was PBMCs or a T cell subset sorted from them (not recorded which). CDR3 residues: CASSQGLPASNEKLFF. The CDR3 DNA reads as TGTGCCAGCAGCCAGGGACTCCCCGCGTCTAATGAAAAACTGTTTTTT.